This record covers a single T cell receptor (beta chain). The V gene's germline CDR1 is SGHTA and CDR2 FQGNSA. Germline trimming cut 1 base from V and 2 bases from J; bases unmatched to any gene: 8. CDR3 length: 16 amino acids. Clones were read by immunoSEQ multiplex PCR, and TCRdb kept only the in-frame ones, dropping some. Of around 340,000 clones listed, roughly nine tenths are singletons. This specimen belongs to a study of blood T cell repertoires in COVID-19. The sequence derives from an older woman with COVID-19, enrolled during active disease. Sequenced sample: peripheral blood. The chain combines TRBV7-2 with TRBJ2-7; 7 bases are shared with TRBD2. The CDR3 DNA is TGTGCCAGCAGCTTAGGGGGGGGTGCGGGTCCCTACGAGCAGTACTTC. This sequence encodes CASSLGGGAGPYEQYF. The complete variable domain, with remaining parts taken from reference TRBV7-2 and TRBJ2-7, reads GAGVSQSPSNKVTEKGKDVELRCDPISGHTALYWYRQSLGQGLEFLIYFQGNSAPDKSGLPSDRFSAERTGGSVSTLTIQRTQQEDSAVYLCASSLGGGAGPYEQYFGPGTRLTVT.